These 31 T cell receptor beta chains originate from one sample sequenced in a study of blood T cell repertoires in COVID-19. Some clones are missing from TCRdb's copy, which holds only in-frame ones; the method was immunoSEQ multiplex PCR. Here the sample spans about 280,000 clones, around 90% being singletons. The sequenced sample consisted of peripheral blood. The receptor set was obtained from a woman aged 40 to 55 who had recovered from COVID-19.

The chain carries TRBV28 and TRBJ2-7, with TRBD2 matching 9 bases. The CDR3 runs 17 residues. Germline CDR1 MDHEN, CDR2 SYDVKM. V lost 3 bases and J lost 0; bases outside the gene matches: 9. CDR3 in amino acids: CASSFLLAGYTSYEQYF. The CDR3 DNA sequence: TGTGCCAGCAGTTTTCTCCTAGCGGGGTATACCTCCTACGAGCAGTACTTC. The variable domain in full, completed from reference TRBV28 and TRBJ2-7, reads DVKVTQSSRYLVKRTGEKVFLECVQDMDHENMFWYRQDPGLGLRLIYFSYDVKMKEKGDIPEGYSVSREKKERFSLILESASTNQTSMYLCASSFLLAGYTSYEQYFGPGTRLTVT.

The chain couples TRBV7-9 to TRBJ2-7; 10 bases line up with TRBD1. CDR1 and CDR2 from the germline V gene are SEHNR and FQNEAQ (reference sequence). V lost 5 bases and J lost 2; bases outside the gene matches: 9. This CDR3 spans 16 amino acids. The CDR3 region is CASSRGTGASAYEQYF. CDR3 nucleotides: TGTGCCAGCAGCAGAGGGACAGGGGCTTCCGCCTACGAGCAGTACTTC.

V is TRBV27 and J is TRBJ2-3; perhaps TRBD1 as D (6 bases). V was shortened by 2 bases and J by 5 bases, with 17 bases between the two germline ends. CDR1 is MNHEY and CDR2 is SMNVEV in the germline V gene (reference sequence). The CDR3 is made up of 16 amino acids. The CDR3 DNA is TGTGCCAGCAGTTTAAAGGGTGGACAGCTCGGAGATACGCAGTATTTT. Its protein product is CASSLKGGQLGDTQYF.

This chain uses TRBV24-1 with TRBJ2-7; D is perhaps TRBD1 (7 bases). CDR1 and CDR2 from the germline V gene are KGHDR and SFDVKD. V lost 1 base, J lost 7 bases, and 13 bases lay in between. The CDR3 length is 14 residues. CDR3 DNA: TGTGCCACCAGTGATTTCACAGGGGCGGGGGAGCAGTACTTC. Residues: CATSDFTGAGEQYF.

This clone was seen a few times. The chain has TRBV2 and TRBJ2-1; D is unresolved. From germline, CDR1 is SNHLY and CDR2 FYNNEI. Trimming stripped 7 bases from V and 2 bases from J, with 15 bases between. CDR3 length: 15 amino acids. In DNA, the CDR3 is TGTGCCAGCAAGTCGATGGGCCATGCCTACAATGAGCAGTTCTTC. Translation gives CASKSMGHAYNEQFF.

V gene TRBV29-1 combines with J gene TRBJ1-1; the D gene is possibly TRBD1 (6 bases). This CDR3 is built from 14 residues. Germline-derived CDR1 and CDR2 are SQVTM and ANQGSEA. V shed 3 bases and J shed 0 bases, with 11 bases lying between them. The CDR3 sequence is CSVDQGPLNTEAFF. In nucleotides, the CDR3 is TGCAGCGTTGACCAGGGGCCCTTGAACACTGAAGCTTTCTTT.

The chain combines TRBV12-2 with TRBJ2-7; the DNA was not compared with TRBD1, the D call given in the table. TRBV12-2 counts as a pseudogene. CDR3 length: 13 residues. The CDR3 nucleotides are TGTGCAAGTCGACGACAGGGTACCTACGAGCAGTACTTC. Its protein product is CASRRQGTYEQYF.

This rearrangement joins TRBV30 to TRBJ2-5; 7 nucleotides agree with TRBD2. Trimming at V came to 5 bases and at J to 5 bases, leaving 5 bases not matched to a gene. This CDR3 region has 12 residues. Looked up from germline, CDR1 is GTSNPN and CDR2 is SVGIG (reference sequence). DNA for the CDR3: TGTGCCTGGGGACTAGTTCAGGAGACCCAGTACTTC. Its protein is CAWGLVQETQYF.

In DNA, the CDR3 is TGCGCCAGCGGCTCGGGACAGCAAAACATTCAGTACTTC. Its protein is CASGSGQQNIQYF. The chain employs TRBV4-1 and TRBJ2-4; 7 nucleotides match TRBD1. Unmatched junction bases numbered 6, after V lost 8 bases and J lost 5 bases. The CDR3 covers 13 residues. Germline V lookup: CDR1 MGHRA, CDR2 YSYEKL.

The CDR3 is CASSVSIADNEQFF. The DNA of the CDR3 is TGTGCCAGCAGCGTAAGCATAGCGGACAATGAGCAGTTCTTC. J is TRBJ2-1 and V is TRBV9; D perhaps matches TRBD2 (6 bases). The germline CDR1 and CDR2 sequences are SGDLS and YYNGEE. The germline V and J ends were trimmed by 1 base and 5 bases, with 10 bases remaining between them. This CDR3 has 14 amino acids. The variable domain in full, with the rest retrieved from reference TRBV9 and TRBJ2-1, is DSGVTQTPKHLITATGQRVTLRCSPRSGDLSVYWYQQSLDQGLQFLIQYYNGEERAKGNILERFSAQQFPDLHSELNLSSLELGDSALYFCASSVSIADNEQFFGPGTRLTVL.

This rearrangement joins TRBV7-9 to TRBJ1-1; no clear D. CDR3 length: 15 residues. Germline CDR1 reads SEHNR; CDR2 reads FQNEAQ (reference sequence). Trimming pared 5 bases from V and 4 bases from J, leaving 17 bases between. The CDR3 DNA follows: TGTGCCAGCAGCCACGAACCCCAACTCTCCACTGAAGCTTTCTTT. Amino acid sequence: CASSHEPQLSTEAFF.

This chain joins TRBV7-3 and TRBJ1-1; 10 bases map to TRBD1. CDR3 length equals 14 residues. The trim removed 5 bases at V and 4 bases at J, leaving 4 bases unmatched. The germline V gene has CDR1 SGHTA and CDR2 FQGTGA. DNA of the CDR3: TGTGCCAGCAGCCGGGACAGGGGCCTCACTGAAGCTTTCTTT. Translated: CASSRDRGLTEAFF. The complete variable domain, with remaining parts taken from reference TRBV7-3 and TRBJ1-1, reads GAGVSQTPSNKVTEKGKYVELRCDPISGHTALYWYRQSLGQGPEFLIYFQGTGAADDSGLPNDRFFAVRPEGSVSTLKIQRTERGDSAVYLCASSRDRGLTEAFFGQGTRLTVV.

This clone was observed a few times. The V gene is TRBV5-4, the J gene TRBJ2-7; 14 nucleotides line up with TRBD2. The trim removed 4 bases at V and 9 bases at J, leaving 6 bases unmatched. CDR1 SGHNT and CDR2 YYREEE come from the germline V gene (reference sequence). The CDR3 runs 14 residues. DNA for the CDR3: TGTGCCAGCAGCCAGACTAGCGGGAGGGCGGTGCAGTACTTC. Translating gives CASSQTSGRAVQYF. The full variable domain, in which reference TRBV5-4 and TRBJ2-7 provide the parts outside the CDR3, is ETGVTQSPTHLIKTRGQQVTLRCSSQSGHNTVSWYQQALGQGPQFIFQYYREEENGRGNFPPRFSGLQFPNYSSELNVNALELDDSALYLCASSQTSGRAVQYFGPGTRLTVT.

The CDR3: CSVAGTANTEAFF. CDR3 DNA sequence: TGCAGCGTTGCAGGGACAGCTAACACTGAAGCTTTCTTT. This chain links TRBV29-1 with TRBJ1-1, with TRBD1 matching over 7 bases. V was pared by 4 bases and J by 2 bases, with 4 bases of the junction left unmatched. This CDR3 spans 13 amino acids. CDR1 is SQVTM and CDR2 is ANQGSEA in the germline V gene. Drawing the rest from reference TRBV29-1 and TRBJ1-1, the complete variable domain is SAVISQKPSRDICQRGTSLTIQCQVDSQVTMMFWYRQQPGQSLTLIATANQGSEATYESGFVIDKFPISRPNLTFSTLTVSNMSPEDSSIYLCSVAGTANTEAFFGQGTRLTVV.

This clone was observed a single time. The rearrangement links TRBV5-1 to TRBJ1-4, with 8 bases identical to TRBD1. The CDR3 is made up of 14 amino acids. Germline assignment: CDR1 SGHRS and CDR2 YFSETQ. V was pared by 4 bases and J by 8 bases, with 7 bases of the junction left unmatched. CDR3 DNA: TGCGCCAGCAGCCCCAGGGGGCCCGGCGAAAAACTGTTTTTT. As protein: CASSPRGPGEKLFF.

The chain recombines TRBV6-5 with TRBJ1-1; TRBD1 is a possible D gene (5 bases). From germline, CDR1 is MNHEY and CDR2 SVGAGI. V lost 6 bases, J lost 10 bases, and 18 bases lay in between. This CDR3 comprises 13 residues. CDR3 DNA sequence: TGTGCCAGCAGAACCCCGAAAGGGGAGGGAGCTTTCTTT. It translates to CASRTPKGEGAFF.

The V call is TRBV12-5, the J call TRBJ2-1; 10 bases align to TRBD2. The ends lost 2 bases at V and 8 bases at J; junction bases unmatched: 3. CDR3 length: 14 residues. CDR1 and CDR2 (germline): LGHNT, FRNRAP. As DNA, the CDR3 is TGTGCTAGTGGTTTGTTTCTAGCGGGGGATGAGCAGTTCTTC. Translating it yields CASGLFLAGDEQFF. Full variable domain (missing parts from reference TRBV12-5 and TRBJ2-1): DARVTQTPRHKVTEMGQEVTMRCQPILGHNTVFWYRQTMMQGLELLAYFRNRAPLDDSGMPKDRFSAEMPDATLATLKIQPSEPRDSAVYFCASGLFLAGDEQFFGPGTRLTVL.

The chain employs TRBV6-1 and TRBJ1-1, with TRBD1 matching 9 bases. V lost 1 base and J lost 5; bases outside the gene matches: 2. Germline V gene lookup returns CDR1 MNHNS and CDR2 SASEGT. The CDR3 contains 14 residues. CDR3 in amino acids: CASSEDRGRTEAFF. The CDR3 DNA reads as TGTGCCAGCAGTGAAGACAGGGGGCGTACTGAAGCTTTCTTT.

V gene TRBV27 combines with J gene TRBJ2-7, with 10 bases that match TRBD1. V dropped 5 bases and J dropped 5; count of bases not matched to a gene: 9. CDR1 and CDR2 (germline): MNHEY, SMNVEV (reference sequence). CDR3 length: 15 residues. CDR3 loop: CASSLGGQGTHEQYF. For the CDR3, the DNA is TGTGCCAGCAGTCTCGGGGGACAGGGGACCCACGAGCAGTACTTC.

The sample holds many counts of this clone. The chain uses TRBV15 and TRBJ2-7; D is perhaps TRBD2 (5 bases). Germline CDR1 is LNHNV and CDR2 is YYDKDF (reference sequence). V gave up 0 bases and J gave up 0 bases, with 18 bases separating them. The CDR3 contains 18 residues. The CDR3 DNA sequence: TGTGCCACCAGCAGAGATGTCGGGTCGCGGGTAACCTCCTACGAGCAGTACTTC. This codes for CATSRDVGSRVTSYEQYF.

In DNA form, the CDR3 reads TGTGCCAGCAGTCCCGGGACAGGGGGAACTAATGAAAAACTGTTTTTT. This encodes CASSPGTGGTNEKLFF. This chain links TRBV2 with TRBJ1-4; 11 bases agree with TRBD1. Germline loops: CDR1 SNHLY, CDR2 FYNNEI. V lost 5 bases, J lost 1 base, and 3 bases stayed unmatched. The CDR3 has 16 amino acids.

In DNA form, the CDR3 reads TGTGCCAGCAGTGAACTCGAAAGGGGGCATTCACCCCTCCACTTT. This codes for CASSELERGHSPLHF. J is TRBJ1-6 and V is TRBV2; 7 positions match TRBD1. Trimming removed 2 bases from V and 8 bases from J; junction bases left unmatched: 6. Germline CDR1 and CDR2: SNHLY and FYNNEI. CDR3 length: 15 residues.

The V and J genes are TRBV25-1 and TRBJ1-1; no firm D call. CDR3 length equals 13 residues. Looked up from germline, CDR1 is MGHDK and CDR2 is SYGVNS. With 0 bases removed from V and 4 bases from J, the gap between germline ends came to 6 bases. The CDR3 region is CASSEYRGTEAFF. The CDR3 DNA sequence: TGTGCCAGCAGTGAATATCGGGGCACTGAAGCTTTCTTT.

V usage is TRBV4-1 and J usage is TRBJ1-4, with D possibly TRBD1 on 5 matching bases. Trimming removed 1 base from V and 7 bases from J, with 16 bases in between. This CDR3 has 16 amino acids. Per germline, CDR1 MGHRA and CDR2 YSYEKL. CDR3 DNA: TGCGCCAGCAGCCAAGTCTTGGGGGGAATGAGTGAAAAACTGTTTTTT. As protein: CASSQVLGGMSEKLFF.

With regard to this clone: Other DNA sequences in the same sample also yield this CDR3. The CDR3 DNA is TGTGCCAGCAGCTTACAGGGCTCTGGAAACACCATATATTTT. This gives the protein CASSLQGSGNTIYF. The chain combines TRBV7-6 with TRBJ1-3; D is possibly TRBD1 (5 bases). This CDR3 has 14 amino acids. Trimming stripped 2 bases from V and 0 bases from J, with 5 bases between. Per the germline V gene, CDR1 is SGHVS and CDR2 is FNYEAQ. The variable domain in full, with the rest retrieved from reference TRBV7-6 and TRBJ1-3, is GAGVSQSPRYKVTKRGQDVALRCDPISGHVSLYWYRQALGQGPEFLTYFNYEAQQDKSGLPNDRFSAERPEGSISTLTIQRTEQRDSAMYRCASSLQGSGNTIYFGEGSWLTVV.

V and J are TRBV27 and TRBJ2-5, with a tentative D call TRBD1 (6 bases). The V end lost 2 bases, the J end lost 2 bases, and 6 bases lay between the germline ends. The CDR3 runs 13 residues. The germline V gene encodes CDR1 MNHEY and CDR2 SMNVEV (reference sequence). CDR3 amino acids: CASSLRGQETQYF. The CDR3 DNA reads TGTGCCAGCAGTTTAAGGGGGCAAGAGACCCAGTACTTC.

The chain carries TRBV5-1 and TRBJ1-1, with D unclear. Per germline, CDR1 SGHRS and CDR2 YFSETQ. V was cut by 4 bases and J by 1 base, with 8 bases left in between. The CDR3 loop spans 13 amino acids. The CDR3 DNA sequence: TGCGCCAGCAGCCTGACACCGAACACTGAAGCTTTCTTT. Protein sequence: CASSLTPNTEAFF.

The chain joins TRBV3-1 (or the pseudogene TRBV3-2) to TRBJ1-1, with 8 bases fitting TRBD1. The CDR3 runs to 12 residues. V was clipped by 3 bases and J by 8 bases; unmatched bases: 2. Germline loops: CDR1 LGHDT, CDR2 YNNKEL (reference sequence). The CDR3 region has the DNA TGTGCCAGCAGCCACCGGGACAGGGAAGCTTTCTTT. Protein sequence: CASSHRDREAFF.

This chain joins TRBV27 and TRBJ1-4; D is perhaps TRBD1 (5 bases). Germline CDR1 and CDR2: MNHEY and SMNVEV (reference sequence). Between the trimmed V and J ends, which lost 3 bases and 10 bases, there was a span of 9 bases. The CDR3 has 12 amino acids. CDR3: CASSFQGGKLFF. The CDR3 bases are TGTGCCAGCAGTTTCCAGGGAGGAAAACTGTTTTTT. The full variable domain, completed using reference TRBV27 and TRBJ1-4, is EAQVTQNPRYLITVTGKKLTVTCSQNMNHEYMSWYRQDPGLGLRQIYYSMNVEVTDKGDVPEGYKVSRKEKRNFPLILESPSPNQTSLYFCASSFQGGKLFFGSGTQLSVL.

This clone was recorded only once. V is TRBV6-1 and J is TRBJ1-1, with D uncertain. Trimming took off 3 bases at V and 1 base at J, with 9 bases between the two ends. CDR1 MNHNS and CDR2 SASEGT come from the germline V gene. The length of the CDR3 is 14 residues. Written as DNA, the CDR3 is TGTGCCAGCAGTGACCTAGACGGGAACACTGAAGCTTTCTTT. Protein product: CASSDLDGNTEAFF.

The chain is built from TRBV7-8 and TRBJ2-2; 8 bases match TRBD1. With 1 base clipped from V and 4 bases from J, the junction kept 11 bases outside the gene matches. Germline V gene lookup returns CDR1 SGHVS and CDR2 FQNEAQ. The CDR3 is 18 residues long. For the CDR3, the DNA is TGTGCCAGCAGCTTAGGAAGGGCAGGGGGCACCTCCACCGGGGAGCTGTTTTTT. Translation: CASSLGRAGGTSTGELFF.